This section outlines one TCR beta chain sequence together with its context. Its antigen is unidentified. This entry belongs to a study of monozygotic twins with inflammatory bowel disease. Findings and limits, study-wide: The existence of one strong signal or clonotype linked to IBD lacked support.

Template switching incorporated UMIs with a 6-nucleotide sample barcode. Each CDR3 protein gets one entry in TCRdb, which reprocessed the 5' RACE reads and gives no DNA. The table lists 110,000 or so distinct CDR3 sequences, with around 12% in the top ten. CDR3 length equals 13 residues. Germline V gene data show CDR1 as SGHRS and CDR2 as YFSETQ. The sample was blood. This sequence was found in a human donor with ulcerative colitis or Crohn's disease, or a healthy co-twin of an affected twin (not recorded which). This sequence joins TRBV5-1 and TRBJ2-3. The CDR3 spells CASSLGAVDTQYF.